The clone carrying this T cell receptor (beta chain) was seen a handful of times. Sequence at one end of the junction differs from germline and may be a read error. These data originate in a study of OX40 agonist ivuxolimab in advanced cancers. Germline lookup yields CDR1 SGHNT and CDR2 YYREEE (reference sequence). This CDR3 contains 12 residues. Only in-frame clones appear in the TCRdb table, and some are missing; sequencing was by immunoSEQ multiplex PCR. The sample carries about 50,000 clones, more than 65% recorded once. The rearrangement joins TRBV5-4 to TRBJ1-2; D call uncertain. This TCR was recovered from an adult with an advanced solid tumor such as melanoma, head and neck, liver or kidney cancer. Sequencing was performed on CD4+ or CD8+ T cells sorted from blood, taken in a trial of the OX40 agonist ivuxolimab. The CDR3 nucleotides read TGTGCCAGCAGCCACCCTTTGGGCAGGCCCTCCTTC. It is translated as CASSHPLGRPSF.